The source of this T cell receptor beta chain is a study of blood T cell repertoires in COVID-19. Overall study: The United States, Italy and Spain were the sources of the acute and convalescent COVID-19 samples. In each case, the material was cDNA or gDNA derived from T cells, B-cell-depleted T cells, or PBMCs.

Under the authors' procedure: Quantification of nucleated cells was approximated via reference gene primer amplification. Data came from immunoSEQ multiplex PCR; TCRdb stores just in-frame clones and leaves some out. V, J and clone size are taken as reported in that table, and D and trimming were inferred from the DNA itself. The table lists about 270,000 clones, 88% of them singletons. Germline V CDR1 and CDR2: LGHDT, YNNKEL (reference sequence). With V trimmed by 4 bases and J by 2 bases, 9 bases remained unmatched. CDR3 size: 16 residues. The sample taken for sequencing was peripheral blood. V gene TRBV3-1 (or the pseudogene TRBV3-2) combines with J gene TRBJ2-7; 9 positions match TRBD2. The TCR was taken from a man aged 55 to 69 who had recovered from COVID-19. In nucleotides, the CDR3 is TGTGCCAGCAGCCCCATGTTGGGCGGGGGGGCCTACGAGCAGTACTTC. Amino acid sequence: CASSPMLGGGAYEQYF.